This paragraph reports one T cell receptor beta chain. Its ends do not fully match the called genes, so a read error is possible. Here immunoSEQ multiplex PCR was the method, and the copy in TCRdb shows in-frame clones only, minus some. The sample lists hundreds of thousands of clones; roughly 79% were seen once. The data were obtained in a study of shared clonotypes between healthy human individuals. This CDR3 is 14 amino acids long. Germline V gene sequence: CDR1 SQVTM, CDR2 ANQGSEA. The source of this sequence is a woman aged 40 to 50 in good health. Some clones in this sample may be carry-over from other donors' samples. Sequencing was performed on PBMCs. V usage is TRBV29-1 and J usage is TRBJ2-3; TRBD2 aligns across 10 bases. The CDR3 region has the DNA TGCAGCGTGGAGCCGGGACTAGCGACAGGTACGCAGTATTTT. It yields the protein CSVEPGLATGTQYF.